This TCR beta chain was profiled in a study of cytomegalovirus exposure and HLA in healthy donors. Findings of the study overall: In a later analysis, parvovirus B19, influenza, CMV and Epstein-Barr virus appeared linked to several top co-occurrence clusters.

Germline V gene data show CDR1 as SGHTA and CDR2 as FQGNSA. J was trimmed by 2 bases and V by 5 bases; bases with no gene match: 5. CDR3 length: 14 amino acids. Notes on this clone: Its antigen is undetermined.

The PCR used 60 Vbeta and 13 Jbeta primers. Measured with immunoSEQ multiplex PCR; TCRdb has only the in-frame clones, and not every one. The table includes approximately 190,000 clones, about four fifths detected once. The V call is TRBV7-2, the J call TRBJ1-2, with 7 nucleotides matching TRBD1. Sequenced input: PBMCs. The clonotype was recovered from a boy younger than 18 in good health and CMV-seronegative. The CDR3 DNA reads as TGTGCCAGCAGCCAGGGACAGACCAACTATGGCTACACCTTC. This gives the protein CASSQGQTNYGYTF.